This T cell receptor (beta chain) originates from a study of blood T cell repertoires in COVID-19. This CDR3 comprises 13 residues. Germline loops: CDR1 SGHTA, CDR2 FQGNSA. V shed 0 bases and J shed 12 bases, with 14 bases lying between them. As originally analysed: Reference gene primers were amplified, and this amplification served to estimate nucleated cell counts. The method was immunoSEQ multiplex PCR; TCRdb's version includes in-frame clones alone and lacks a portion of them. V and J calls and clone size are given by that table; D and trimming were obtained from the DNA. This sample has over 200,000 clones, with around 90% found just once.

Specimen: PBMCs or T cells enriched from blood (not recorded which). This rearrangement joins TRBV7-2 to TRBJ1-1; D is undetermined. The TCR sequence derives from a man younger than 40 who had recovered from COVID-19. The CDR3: CASSLAAASIPFF. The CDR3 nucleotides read TGTGCCAGCAGCTTAGCGGCGGCCTCTATCCCTTTCTTT.